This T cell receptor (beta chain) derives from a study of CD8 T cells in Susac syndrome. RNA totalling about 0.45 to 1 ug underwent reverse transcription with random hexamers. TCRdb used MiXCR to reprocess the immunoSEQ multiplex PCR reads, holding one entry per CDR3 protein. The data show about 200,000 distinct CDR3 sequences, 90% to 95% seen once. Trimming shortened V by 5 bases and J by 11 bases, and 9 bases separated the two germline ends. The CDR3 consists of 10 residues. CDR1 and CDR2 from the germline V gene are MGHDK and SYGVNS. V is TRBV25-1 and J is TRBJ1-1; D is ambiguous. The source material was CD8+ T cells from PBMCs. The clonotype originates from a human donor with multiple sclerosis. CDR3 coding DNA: TGTGCCAGCAGTCAAGGGAAGGCTTTCTTT. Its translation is CASSQGKAFF.